This T cell receptor beta chain comes out of a study of blood T cells in healthy people across ages. A J-beta primer mix and a sample-barcoded 5' primer were used in a second PCR of roughly 7 to 12 cycles. TCRdb passed the 5' RACE reads through MiXCR, listing each CDR3 protein once. Of some 1,800,000 distinct CDR3 sequences listed, roughly two fifths are singletons. The germline CDR1 and CDR2 sequences are LGHNT and FRNRAP. The CDR3 length is 14 residues. V was clipped by 0 bases and J by 10 bases, with 13 bases between them. Source material: blood. The gene calls are TRBV12-5 and TRBJ2-1; either TRBD1 or TRBD2 may supply D (5 bases each). The TCR comes from a human donor in good health. DNA for the CDR3: TGTGCTAGTGGTTTGGTAACTCCCTGGGACGAGCAGTTCTTC. Its translation: CASGLVTPWDEQFF.